Below, 26 T cell receptor beta chains from the same sample are listed, as sequenced in a study of blood T cell repertoires in COVID-19. Sequenced by immunoSEQ multiplex PCR; TCRdb stores in-frame clones only, minus some. Among about 180,000 clones listed, less than 90% were seen once. Source material: peripheral blood. The source is a woman between 70 and 85 years old with COVID-19, enrolled during active disease.

V and J are TRBV28 and TRBJ1-2; tentatively, D is TRBD1 (6 bases). Germline V CDR1 and CDR2: MDHEN, SYDVKM. V was clipped by 1 base and J by 8 bases, with 11 bases between them. The CDR3 consists of 13 residues. CDR3 loop: CASSLSGGLGYTF. CDR3 nucleotide sequence: TGTGCCAGCAGTTTATCCGGGGGGCTCGGCTACACCTTC.

The chain employs TRBV2 and TRBJ2-1; D may be TRBD1 (6 bases). V was cut by 7 bases and J by 4 bases, with 14 bases left in between. The length of the CDR3 is 14 residues. CDR1 and CDR2 (germline): SNHLY, FYNNEI. The CDR3 spells CASMKQGDYNEQFF. The CDR3 bases are TGTGCCAGCATGAAACAGGGAGATTACAATGAGCAGTTCTTC.

The chain carries TRBV29-1 and TRBJ1-1, with 8 positions matching TRBD1. The CDR3 consists of 13 residues. Germline loops: CDR1 SQVTM, CDR2 ANQGSEA. V lost 7 bases, J lost 1 base, and 5 bases stayed unmatched. The chain's CDR3 is CSACRGRNTEAFF. The CDR3 DNA reads as TGCAGCGCCTGCAGGGGGCGGAACACTGAAGCTTTCTTT.

The chain couples TRBV7-2 to TRBJ2-5, with TRBD2 matching over 7 bases. Germline loops: CDR1 SGHTA, CDR2 FQGNSA. Trimming at V came to 5 bases and at J to 5 bases, leaving 5 bases not matched to a gene. The CDR3 has 13 residues. This chain's CDR3 is CASSPQGGETQYF. The CDR3 bases are TGTGCCAGCAGCCCCCAGGGAGGGGAGACCCAGTACTTC.

The CDR3 DNA is TGTGCCAGCAGCTGGAGGACAGACCTGAGCACAGATACGCAGTATTTT. Translating it yields CASSWRTDLSTDTQYF. The chain joins TRBV5-6 to TRBJ2-3, with D possibly matching TRBD1 (6 bases). The germline V gene has CDR1 SGHDT and CDR2 YYEEEE. The CDR3 is 16 residues long. V was cut by 3 bases and J by 0 bases, with 14 bases left in between.

The chain couples TRBV11-2 to TRBJ2-1; possible D gene TRBD1, 6 bases. Looked up from germline, CDR1 is SGHAT and CDR2 is FQNNGV. The V end was cut by 5 bases, the J end by 1 base, with 12 bases between. This CDR3 is built from 15 residues. The CDR3 region has the DNA TGTGCCAGCAGCGTACAGGGCCGTTCCTACAATGAGCAGTTCTTC. Protein sequence: CASSVQGRSYNEQFF.

The CDR3 bases are TGTGCCAGCTCTCGACAGGGCGCGAACACTGAAGCTTTCTTT. Amino acids: CASSRQGANTEAFF. The J gene is TRBJ1-1, the V gene TRBV2; 7 bases are shared with TRBD1. This CDR3 is built from 14 residues. With 8 bases clipped from V and 1 base from J, the junction kept 7 bases outside the gene matches. Looked up from germline, CDR1 is SNHLY and CDR2 is FYNNEI.

The genes are TRBV7-2 and TRBJ1-3; 8 nucleotides align to TRBD1. The CDR3 spans 15 residues. The germline gives CDR1 SGHTA, CDR2 FQGNSA. The V segment lost 5 bases and the J segment 3 bases; nucleotides outside the gene matches: 6. CDR3 nucleotides: TGTGCCAGCAGCCCGCGGACAGGGTTTGGAAACACCATATATTTT. Residues: CASSPRTGFGNTIYF.

V is TRBV29-1 and J is TRBJ1-1; tentatively, D is TRBD1 (6 bases). V was cut by 8 bases and J by 6 bases, with 13 bases left in between. This CDR3 comprises 11 residues. CDR1 is SQVTM and CDR2 is ANQGSEA in the germline V gene. CDR3 in amino acids: CSLRGGSEAFF. CDR3 nucleotides: TGCAGCCTAAGGGGGGGGTCTGAAGCTTTCTTT. Based on the CDR3 plus reference TRBV29-1 and TRBJ1-1, the full variable domain is SAVISQKPSRDICQRGTSLTIQCQVDSQVTMMFWYRQQPGQSLTLIATANQGSEATYESGFVIDKFPISRPNLTFSTLTVSNMSPEDSSIYLCSLRGGSEAFFGQGTRLTVV.

The V call is TRBV30, the J call TRBJ1-4; D perhaps matches TRBD1 (6 bases). The CDR3 is 13 amino acids. Trimming shortened V by 2 bases and J by 4 bases, and 8 bases separated the two germline ends. The germline gives CDR1 GTSNPN, CDR2 SVGIG (reference sequence). Written as DNA, the CDR3 is TGTGCCTGGAGTTTACAGGGTAATGAAAAACTGTTTTTT. Its translation: CAWSLQGNEKLFF. Using reference TRBV30 and TRBJ1-4 for the parts outside the CDR3, the full variable domain is SQTIHQWPATLVQPVGSPLSLECTVEGTSNPNLYWYRQAAGRGLQLLFYSVGIGQISSEVPQNLSASRPQDRQFILSSKKLLLSDSGFYLCAWSLQGNEKLFFGSGTQLSVL.

This clone was recorded a few times. Other DNA variants within this sample encode the same CDR3. V gene TRBV11-2 combines with J gene TRBJ2-7, with D possibly matching TRBD2 (5 bases). CDR1 SGHAT and CDR2 FQNNGV come from the germline V gene. Trimming took off 1 base at V and 3 bases at J, with 13 bases between the two ends. The CDR3 contains 15 residues. The CDR3 nucleotides read TGTGCCAGCAGCTTAGGGCTAGCTGGTGTCTACGAGCAGTACTTC. Translated: CASSLGLAGVYEQYF.

This clone came up a few times. CDR3 region: CASSQAPGTGVEKLFF. The CDR3, as DNA: TGCGCCAGCAGCCAAGCGCCCGGGACAGGGGTTGAAAAACTGTTTTTT. The chain employs TRBV4-3 and TRBJ1-4, with 10 bases lining up with TRBD1. The J segment lost 7 bases and the V segment lost 1 base, leaving 6 bases of the junction unmatched. This CDR3 is built from 16 residues. Germline V gene lookup returns CDR1 LGHNA and CDR2 YSLEER.

This chain links TRBV12-5 with TRBJ1-3, with 7 bases matching TRBD1. Trimming at V came to 6 bases and at J to 2 bases, leaving 4 bases not matched to a gene. The CDR3 loop spans 14 amino acids. The V gene's germline CDR1 is LGHNT and CDR2 FRNRAP. CDR3 sequence reads: CASGQTGAGNTIYF. Written as DNA, the CDR3 is TGTGCTAGTGGACAAACAGGGGCTGGAAACACCATATATTTT.

V and J are TRBV6-4 and TRBJ2-1, with 14 bases matching TRBD2. The CDR3 covers 14 residues. The germline CDR1 and CDR2 sequences are MRHNA and SNTAGT. J was trimmed by 9 bases and V by 5 bases; bases with no gene match: 3. The CDR3 loop is CASSRLAGGSEQFF. The CDR3 DNA reads TGTGCCAGCAGTCGACTAGCGGGAGGGAGTGAGCAGTTCTTC.

The rearrangement joins TRBV3-1 (or the pseudogene TRBV3-2) to TRBJ2-5, with D unclear. Deletions cut 6 bases from V and 4 bases from J, with 9 bases between. Germline V lookup: CDR1 LGHDT, CDR2 YNNKEL (reference sequence). CDR3 length equals 12 residues. The CDR3 is CASSSPRETQYF. The CDR3 bases are TGTGCCAGCAGTAGCCCAAGAGAGACCCAGTACTTC.

The V gene is TRBV3-1 (or the pseudogene TRBV3-2), the J gene TRBJ2-5; 8 nucleotides align to TRBD1. CDR1 and CDR2 from the germline V gene are LGHDT and YNNKEL (reference sequence). V shed 1 base and J 5 bases; nucleotides not matched to a gene: 6. The length of the CDR3 is 15 residues. DNA of the CDR3: TGTGCCAGCAGCCAAGTAATCAGGGGGCGGGAGACCCAGTACTTC. It yields the protein CASSQVIRGRETQYF.

The count of this clone is one. The chain is built from TRBV10-3 and TRBJ2-1; 8 bases map to TRBD2. Germline V gene data show CDR1 as ENHRY and CDR2 as SYGVKD. Trimming cost V 6 bases and J 6 bases; bases outside gene matches: 7. There are 14 residues in the CDR3. CDR3 bases: TGTGCCATCAGCATGACTAGCGAGGGCAATGAGCAGTTCTTC. It codes for CAISMTSEGNEQFF.

V and J are TRBV7-9 and TRBJ1-3; 8 bases are shared with TRBD1. This CDR3 region has 14 residues. Germline CDR1 SEHNR, CDR2 FQNEAQ (reference sequence). After removal of 5 bases from V and 4 bases from J, the junction contained 4 bases not matched to a gene. CDR3 region: CASSRTGTGNTIYF. As DNA, the CDR3 is TGTGCCAGCAGCCGGACAGGGACGGGAAACACCATATATTTT.

The chain employs TRBV7-9 and TRBJ1-1; TRBD1 might be the D (5 bases). The CDR3 loop spans 14 amino acids. Deletions cut 1 base from V and 1 base from J, with 7 bases between. Germline values: CDR1 SEHNR, CDR2 FQNEAQ (reference sequence). Written as DNA, the CDR3 is TGTGCCAGCAGCTTAGAGGACACGAACACTGAAGCTTTCTTT. Protein product: CASSLEDTNTEAFF.

This clone was recorded once. The chain has TRBV25-1 and TRBJ2-2; 7 nucleotides align to TRBD1. This CDR3 comprises 15 residues. CDR1 and CDR2 (germline): MGHDK, SYGVNS. The V and J ends lost 5 bases and 6 bases, in that order; junction bases with no gene match: 9. The CDR3 nucleotides read TGTGCCAGCAGTCCAGACAGGGTTTACGCCGGGGAGCTGTTTTTT. It codes for CASSPDRVYAGELFF. The full variable domain, with the rest looked up from reference TRBV25-1 and TRBJ2-2, is EADIYQTPRYLVIGTGKKITLECSQTMGHDKMYWYQQDPGMELHLIHYSYGVNSTEKGDLSSESTVSRIRTEHFPLTLESARPSHTSQYLCASSPDRVYAGELFFGEGSRLTVL.

The V call is TRBV25-1, the J call TRBJ1-2; no reliable D call. This CDR3 has 15 amino acids. Trimming removed 0 bases at V and 4 bases at J, with 12 bases between. Germline V lookup: CDR1 MGHDK, CDR2 SYGVNS. The CDR3 DNA reads TGTGCCAGCAGTGAATATGGCCGGTCGGGCTATGGCTACACCTTC. This gives the protein CASSEYGRSGYGYTF.

V usage is TRBV11-3 and J usage is TRBJ2-3; 7 positions agree with TRBD2. The CDR3 loop spans 15 amino acids. Looked up from germline, CDR1 is SGHNT and CDR2 is YENEEA. V was pared by 3 bases and J by 0 bases, with 3 bases of the junction left unmatched. The CDR3 region is CASSLHSGSTDTQYF. CDR3 DNA sequence: TGTGCCAGCAGCTTGCATAGCGGGAGCACAGATACGCAGTATTTT.

This sequence joins TRBV5-3 and TRBJ1-5; D is uncertain. TRBV5-3 is flagged as an ORF with uncertain function. The V and J ends lost 1 base and 4 bases respectively, with 9 bases between them. This CDR3 has 14 amino acids. The CDR3, as DNA: TGTGCCAGAAGCTTGTCCTCACTGAATCAGCCCCAGCATTTT. Encoded protein: CARSLSSLNQPQHF.

The chain employs TRBV15 and TRBJ2-5; TRBD2 aligns across 8 bases. Per the germline V gene, CDR1 is LNHNV and CDR2 is YYDKDF (reference sequence). V lost 0 bases, J lost 7 bases, and 4 bases stayed unmatched. The CDR3 totals 14 residues. In DNA, the CDR3 is TGTGCCACCAGCAGAGATATCGGGGGGGGGACCCAGTACTTC. Protein: CATSRDIGGGTQYF.

This chain connects TRBV5-1 to TRBJ2-7; 9 nucleotides agree with TRBD1. The CDR3 is 15 residues long. V dropped 1 base and J dropped 3; count of bases not matched to a gene: 5. CDR1 and CDR2 (germline): SGHRS, YFSETQ. The DNA of the CDR3 is TGCGCCAGCAGCTTGACGACAGGGGGGAACTACGAGCAGTACTTC. Residues: CASSLTTGGNYEQYF.

V gene TRBV9 combines with J gene TRBJ2-1; the match to TRBD2 covers 8 bases. Germline V gene data show CDR1 as SGDLS and CDR2 as YYNGEE. Unmatched junction bases numbered 4, after V lost 3 bases and J lost 2 bases. CDR3 length equals 15 residues. The CDR3 nucleotides are TGTGCCAGCAGCGCGAGCGGGAGCACCTACAATGAGCAGTTCTTC. As protein: CASSASGSTYNEQFF.